Following are 27 T cell receptor beta chains from one sample sequenced in a study of identical twins. A single record per CDR3 protein comes from TCRdb applying MiXCR to the 5' RACE reads. The sample shows a few hundred thousand distinct CDR3 sequences, just under 10% of them seen only once. The sample was also reused in another study, on yellow fever vaccine responses in identical twins.

The material sequenced was PBMCs. The receptors originated from a woman aged 18 to 35 in good health.

The chain combines TRBV10-3 with TRBJ2-7; TRBD2 matches at 8 bases. The trim removed 6 bases at V and 4 bases at J, leaving 11 bases unmatched. The CDR3 length is 15 residues. CDR1 and CDR2 (germline): ENHRY, SYGVKD. The CDR3 DNA sequence: TGTGCCATCAGGACCTCATCGGGAGGGCCATACGAGCAGTACTTC. Protein: CAIRTSSGGPYEQYF.

This clonotype was counted at least ten times. J is TRBJ2-7 and V is TRBV10-3; D remains unclear. CDR3 length equals 14 residues. CDR1 and CDR2 (germline): ENHRY, SYGVKD. V was pared by 6 bases and J by 0 bases, with 12 bases between. DNA for the CDR3: TGTGCCATCAGGCCTAGGGCGGACTCCTACGAGCAGTACTTC. Translating it yields CAIRPRADSYEQYF.

The chain combines TRBV5-1 with TRBJ2-5, with 8 bases identical to TRBD1. CDR1 and CDR2 (germline): SGHRS, YFSETQ. Unmatched junction bases numbered 2, after V lost 2 bases and J lost 5 bases. The CDR3 sequence is 13 residues long. The CDR3 nucleotides are TGCGCCAGCAGCTTCAGGGGGCCGGAGACCCAGTACTTC. Translation: CASSFRGPETQYF.

V usage is TRBV3-1 and J usage is TRBJ2-1; D is unresolved. V lost 4 bases, J lost 9 bases, and 16 bases lay in between. Per the germline V gene, CDR1 is LGHDT and CDR2 is YNNKEL (reference sequence). The CDR3 runs to 14 residues. CDR3 sequence reads: CASSRTLDGAEQFF. For the CDR3, the DNA is TGTGCCAGCAGCCGAACCCTCGACGGAGCTGAGCAGTTCTTC.

This clonotype was counted once. The conserved phenylalanine or tryptophan normally closing the CDR3 is absent here, so this likely arose from a read error. The chain employs TRBV7-2 and TRBJ2-3; no definite D call. V lost 5 bases, J lost 0 bases, and 15 bases lay in between. The V gene's germline CDR1 is SGHTA and CDR2 FQGNSA. The CDR3 is 16 residues long. For the CDR3, the DNA is TGTGCCAGCAGCGTGAGTACCGGCCCTAGCACAGATACGCAGTATATT. This translates into CASSVSTGPSTDTQYI.

This clonotype came up many times. The rearrangement links TRBV27 to TRBJ2-3, with no clear D. The CDR3 covers 14 residues. Germline loops: CDR1 MNHEY, CDR2 SMNVEV (reference sequence). Trimming cost V 6 bases and J 2 bases, with 12 bases left between them. The CDR3 bases are TGTGCCAGCAGAGCACGGCCGGACACAGATACGCAGTATTTT. Residues: CASRARPDTDTQYF.

This chain joins TRBV2 and TRBJ2-2, with D tentatively TRBD1 (5 bases). Germline V CDR1 and CDR2: SNHLY, FYNNEI. CDR3 length: 13 amino acids. Trimming cost V 6 bases and J 7 bases, with 12 bases left between them. CDR3 in amino acids: CASRLRVGGELFF. CDR3 DNA sequence: TGTGCCAGCAGGCTCAGGGTGGGCGGGGAGCTGTTTTTT.

This clonotype showed up many times. The chain couples TRBV6-1 to TRBJ1-6; a weak D match, TRBD1 (5 bases). With 6 bases removed from V and 5 bases from J, the gap between germline ends came to 14 bases. Germline V lookup: CDR1 MNHNS, CDR2 SASEGT. This CDR3 is 15 amino acids long. The CDR3 here is CASRPTVLHNSPLHF. CDR3 bases: TGTGCCAGCAGGCCGACAGTCTTGCATAATTCACCCCTCCACTTT.

Ten or more counts support this clonotype. J is TRBJ2-7 and V is TRBV11-2; 7 bases agree with TRBD2. Trimming removed 5 bases from V and 3 bases from J; junction bases left unmatched: 10. Germline lookup yields CDR1 SGHAT and CDR2 FQNNGV. CDR3 length: 15 amino acids. The CDR3 region has the DNA TGTGCCAGCAGCCTCCGCAGCGGGACTAACTACGAGCAGTACTTC. Its translation: CASSLRSGTNYEQYF.

In its sample, this clonotype was seen many times. The V gene is TRBV7-8, the J gene TRBJ2-1, with D uncertain. V was cut by 4 bases and J by 4 bases, with 14 bases left in between. The CDR3 is made up of 15 amino acids. Per the germline V gene, CDR1 is SGHVS and CDR2 is FQNEAQ. The DNA of the CDR3 is TGTGCCAGCAGCTCAACAGCCTCACTTTACAATGAGCAGTTCTTC. This encodes CASSSTASLYNEQFF.

This clonotype was recorded at least ten times. The rearrangement links TRBV11-2 to TRBJ2-1, with 9 bases lining up with TRBD2. CDR3 length: 14 amino acids. V gave up 4 bases and J gave up 8 bases; unmatched junction bases: 6. Germline V lookup: CDR1 SGHAT, CDR2 FQNNGV. The CDR3 region is CASSSLAGVHEQFF. In DNA form, the CDR3 reads TGTGCCAGCAGCTCCTTAGCGGGGGTCCATGAGCAGTTCTTC. The full variable domain, in which reference TRBV11-2 and TRBJ2-1 provide the parts outside the CDR3, is EAGVAQSPRYKIIEKRQSVAFWCNPISGHATLYWYQQILGQGPKLLIQFQNNGVVDDSQLPKDRFSAERLKGVDSTLKIQPAKLEDSAVYLCASSSLAGVHEQFFGPGTRLTVL.

V is TRBV7-2 and J is TRBJ1-5; the D is unclear. V was cut by 0 bases and J by 5 bases, with 8 bases left in between. Germline V lookup: CDR1 SGHTA, CDR2 FQGNSA. The CDR3 totals 14 residues. The CDR3 here is CASSLAGRDQPQHF. For the CDR3, the DNA is TGTGCCAGCAGCTTAGCCGGGCGAGATCAGCCCCAGCATTTT.

This clonotype occurred a few times. This chain links TRBV29-1 with TRBJ2-2; no definite D call. This CDR3 region has 15 residues. The V gene's germline CDR1 is SQVTM and CDR2 ANQGSEA. The V end lost 0 bases, the J end lost 1 base, and 9 bases lay between the germline ends. The CDR3: CSVEDLRKNTGELFF. The CDR3 DNA reads TGCAGCGTTGAAGATCTACGGAAGAACACCGGGGAGCTGTTTTTT.

The chain uses TRBV11-2 and TRBJ2-1; D unclear. Germline loops: CDR1 SGHAT, CDR2 FQNNGV. The V end lost 5 bases, the J end lost 0 bases, and 11 bases lay between the germline ends. The CDR3 is 15 amino acids. Here the CDR3 reads CASSRNPFSYNEQFF. The CDR3 DNA is TGTGCCAGCAGCCGGAATCCCTTCTCCTACAATGAGCAGTTCTTC.

This clonotype was picked up many times. The junction differs from germline at one of its ends, possibly a read error. The J gene is TRBJ2-7, the V gene TRBV12-3 or TRBV12-4, with TRBD2 matching 10 bases. This CDR3 contains 14 residues. The DNA for the CDR3 is TGTGCCAGCAGTCTAGCGGGGGTGGCCTACGAGCAGTACTTC. It translates to CASSLAGVAYEQYF.

This clonotype was counted between two and nine times. The chain links TRBV6-5 to TRBJ2-7, with 8 bases identical to TRBD1. This CDR3 is 16 amino acids long. Germline V gene sequence: CDR1 MNHEY, CDR2 SVGAGI. J gave up 0 bases and V 2 bases, and 6 bases lay outside the gene matches. DNA of the CDR3: TGTGCCAGCAGTTACAAGACAGGGGAGTTCTCCTACGAGCAGTACTTC. The encoded protein is CASSYKTGEFSYEQYF.

In its sample, this clonotype was seen many times. This chain uses TRBV28 with TRBJ2-2; D is ambiguous. CDR1 and CDR2 from the germline V gene are MDHEN and SYDVKM. The CDR3 runs 15 residues. The germline V and J ends were trimmed by 6 bases and 1 base, with 12 bases remaining between them. In DNA form, the CDR3 reads TGTGCCAGCAGCAACCGGAAATGGAACACCGGGGAGCTGTTTTTT. Its protein product is CASSNRKWNTGELFF.

This clonotype has ten or more counts. The chain links TRBV6-5 to TRBJ2-7; no clear D gene. This CDR3 region has 10 residues. V lost 8 bases and J lost 9, with 11 bases in between. Germline V gene lookup returns CDR1 MNHEY and CDR2 SVGAGI. CDR3 in amino acids: CASGNPVQYF. As DNA, the CDR3 is TGTGCCAGCGGCAACCCCGTGCAGTACTTC.

The sample holds a few counts of this clonotype. The chain recombines TRBV10-3 with TRBJ2-7; TRBD1 matches 7 bases. This CDR3 region has 15 residues. V lost 7 bases to trimming and J lost 0 bases; unmatched junction nucleotides: 9. Germline V gene sequence: CDR1 ENHRY, CDR2 SYGVKD. The chain's CDR3 is CAIKTGTASSYEQYF. The CDR3 coding sequence is TGTGCCATCAAAACCGGGACAGCGAGCTCCTACGAGCAGTACTTC.

This clonotype was observed many times. The chain couples TRBV7-8 to TRBJ2-2; a weak D match, TRBD1 (6 bases). Trimming cost V 5 bases and J 6 bases, with 19 bases left between them. This CDR3 spans 16 amino acids. Per the germline V gene, CDR1 is SGHVS and CDR2 is FQNEAQ. The CDR3 loop reads CASSPVGGRGSGELFF. The CDR3 coding sequence is TGTGCCAGCAGCCCAGTAGGCGGCAGGGGATCCGGGGAGCTGTTTTTT.

The CDR3 region is CASSQDQAQGAYEQYF. The DNA of the CDR3 is TGTGCCAGCAGCCAAGATCAAGCACAGGGAGCCTACGAGCAGTACTTC. The chain links TRBV14 to TRBJ2-7, with a weak D call TRBD1 (6 bases). V gave up 0 bases and J gave up 2 bases, with 14 bases separating them. The CDR3 is 16 amino acids. The germline V gene has CDR1 SGHDN and CDR2 FVKESK.

This clonotype came up many times. This sequence joins TRBV5-1 and TRBJ2-1; 13 bases match TRBD2. The V segment lost 4 bases and the J segment 3 bases; nucleotides outside the gene matches: 4. The CDR3 is 16 amino acids. Looked up from germline, CDR1 is SGHRS and CDR2 is YFSETQ. Written as DNA, the CDR3 is TGCGCCAGCAGCACGGGACTAGCGGGGTTCTACAATGAGCAGTTCTTC. It codes for CASSTGLAGFYNEQFF.

This clonotype has ten or more counts. The rearrangement uses TRBV11-1 and TRBJ1-1, with D perhaps TRBD1 (5 bases). Germline V gives CDR1 SGHAT, CDR2 FQDESV (reference sequence). This CDR3 contains 13 residues. Trimming shortened V by 0 bases and J by 11 bases, and 13 bases separated the two germline ends. The CDR3 nucleotides are TGTGCCAGCAGCTTAGCGCCTGGGGCGGATGCTTTCTTT. It is translated as CASSLAPGADAFF.

This clonotype occurred a few times. The V gene is TRBV4-3, the J gene TRBJ1-4, with D uncertain. CDR3 length: 15 amino acids. Germline-derived CDR1 and CDR2 are LGHNA and YSLEER. V gave up 0 bases and J gave up 8 bases, with 13 bases separating them. The CDR3 spells CASSQDRLLGEKLFF. The CDR3 DNA sequence: TGCGCCAGCAGCCAAGATCGGCTCCTGGGAGAAAAACTGTTTTTT.

This clonotype occurred a few times. The chain has TRBV18 and TRBJ2-7, with 8 bases matching TRBD1. Trimming cost V 0 bases and J 5 bases; bases outside gene matches: 3. The germline gives CDR1 KGHSH, CDR2 LQKENI. The CDR3 is 14 residues long. In DNA form, the CDR3 reads TGTGCCAGCTCACCACCGATCAGGGGGCACGAGCAGTACTTC. It yields the protein CASSPPIRGHEQYF.

This clonotype was found many times. The J gene is TRBJ2-1, the V gene TRBV28; TRBD1 might be the D (7 bases). This CDR3 has 16 amino acids. Trimming took off 10 bases at V and 10 bases at J, with 29 bases between the two ends. CDR1 MDHEN and CDR2 SYDVKM come from the germline V gene. The chain's CDR3 is CATNPQVRGANSEQFF. DNA for the CDR3: TGTGCCACCAACCCCCAAGTCAGGGGGGCGAATAGCGAGCAGTTCTTC. Looking up the rest from reference TRBV28 and TRBJ2-1 gives the full variable domain: DVKVTQSSRYLVKRTGEKVFLECVQDMDHENMFWYRQDPGLGLRLIYFSYDVKMKEKGDIPEGYSVSREKKERFSLILESASTNQTSMYLCATNPQVRGANSEQFFGPGTRLTVL.

The CDR3 is CASEFSDTQYF. In nucleotides, the CDR3 is TGTGCCAGTGAATTCTCCGATACGCAGTATTTT. This sequence joins TRBV6-5 and TRBJ2-3, with D uncertain. The CDR3 loop spans 11 amino acids. CDR1 and CDR2 (germline): MNHEY, SVGAGI. V was cut by 9 bases and J by 6 bases, with 10 bases left in between.